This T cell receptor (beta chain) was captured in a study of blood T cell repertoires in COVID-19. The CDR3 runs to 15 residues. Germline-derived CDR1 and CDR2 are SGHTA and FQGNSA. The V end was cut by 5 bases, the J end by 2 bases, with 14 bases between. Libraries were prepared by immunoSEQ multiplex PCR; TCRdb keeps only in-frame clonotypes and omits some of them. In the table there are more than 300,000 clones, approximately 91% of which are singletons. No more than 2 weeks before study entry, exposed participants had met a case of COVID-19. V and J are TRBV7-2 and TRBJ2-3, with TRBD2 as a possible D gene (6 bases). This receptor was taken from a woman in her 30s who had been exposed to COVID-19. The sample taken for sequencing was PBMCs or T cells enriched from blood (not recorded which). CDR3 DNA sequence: TGTGCCAGCAGCCTAGGAGGGCCCGACACAGATACGCAGTATTTT. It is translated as CASSLGGPDTDTQYF.